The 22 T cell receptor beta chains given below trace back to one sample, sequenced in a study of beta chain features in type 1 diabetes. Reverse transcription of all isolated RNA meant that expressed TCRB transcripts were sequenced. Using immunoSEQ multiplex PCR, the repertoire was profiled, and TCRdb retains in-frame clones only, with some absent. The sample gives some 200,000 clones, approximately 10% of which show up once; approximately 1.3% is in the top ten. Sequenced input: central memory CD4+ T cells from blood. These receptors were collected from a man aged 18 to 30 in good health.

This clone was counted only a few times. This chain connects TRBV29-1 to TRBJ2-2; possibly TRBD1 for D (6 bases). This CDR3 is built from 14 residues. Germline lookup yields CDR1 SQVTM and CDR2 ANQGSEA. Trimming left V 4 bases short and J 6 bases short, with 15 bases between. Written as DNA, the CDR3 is TGCAGCGTTGGTGGGGGCGCGAGGCCCGGGGAGCTGTTTTTT. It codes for CSVGGGARPGELFF.

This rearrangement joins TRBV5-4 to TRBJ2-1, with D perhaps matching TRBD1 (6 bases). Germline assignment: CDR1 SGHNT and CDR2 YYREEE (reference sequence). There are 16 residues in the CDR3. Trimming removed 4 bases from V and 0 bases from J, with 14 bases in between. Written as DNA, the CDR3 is TGTGCCAGCAGCCAACGCCAGGGGAGCTCCTACAATGAGCAGTTCTTC. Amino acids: CASSQRQGSSYNEQFF.

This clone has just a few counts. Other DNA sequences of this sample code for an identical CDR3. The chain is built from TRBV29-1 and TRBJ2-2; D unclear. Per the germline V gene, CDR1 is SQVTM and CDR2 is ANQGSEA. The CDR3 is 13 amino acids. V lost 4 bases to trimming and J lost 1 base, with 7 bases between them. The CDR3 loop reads CSVAGGNTGELFF. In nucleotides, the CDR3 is TGCAGCGTTGCTGGCGGGAACACCGGGGAGCTGTTTTTT.

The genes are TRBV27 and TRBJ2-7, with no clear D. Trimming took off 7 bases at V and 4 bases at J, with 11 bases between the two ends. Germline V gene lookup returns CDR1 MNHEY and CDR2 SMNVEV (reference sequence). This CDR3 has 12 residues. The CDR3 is CASNPEHYEQYF. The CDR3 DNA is TGTGCCAGCAACCCAGAGCATTACGAGCAGTACTTC.

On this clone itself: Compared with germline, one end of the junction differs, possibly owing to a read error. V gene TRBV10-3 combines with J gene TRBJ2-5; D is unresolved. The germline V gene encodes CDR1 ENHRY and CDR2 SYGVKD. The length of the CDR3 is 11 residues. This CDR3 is CASSRKETQYF. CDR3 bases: TGTGCCAGCAGTAGGAAAGAGACCCAGTACTTC.

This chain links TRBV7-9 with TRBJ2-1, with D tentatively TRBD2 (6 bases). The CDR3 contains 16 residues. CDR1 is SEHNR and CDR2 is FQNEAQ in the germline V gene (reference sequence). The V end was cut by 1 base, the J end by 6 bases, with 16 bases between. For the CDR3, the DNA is TGTGCCAGCAGCTTAGATGGTGGGAGGCCCTTCAATGAGCAGTTCTTC. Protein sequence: CASSLDGGRPFNEQFF.

The CDR3 bases are TGTGCCAGCAGTGACCAGTCAGGGGGCAGACCCCAGCATTTT. Protein: CASSDQSGGRPQHF. The chain has TRBV2 and TRBJ1-5; TRBD1 agrees at 8 bases. The CDR3 extends over 14 amino acids. Germline CDR1 SNHLY, CDR2 FYNNEI. The junction had 8 bases not matched to a gene; V was cut back by 3 bases and J by 10 bases. Full variable domain (outside the CDR3, taken from reference TRBV2 and TRBJ1-5): EPEVTQTPSHQVTQMGQEVILRCVPISNHLYFYWYRQILGQKVEFLVSFYNNEISEKSEIFDDQFSVERPDGSNFTLKIRSTKLEDSAMYFCASSDQSGGRPQHFGDGTRLSIL.

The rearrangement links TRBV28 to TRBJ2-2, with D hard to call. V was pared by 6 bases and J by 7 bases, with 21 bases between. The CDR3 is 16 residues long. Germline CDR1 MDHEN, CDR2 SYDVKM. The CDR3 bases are TGTGCCAGCAGCCCAAATCTCCCAGAGGTGTTCGGGGAGCTGTTTTTT. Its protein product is CASSPNLPEVFGELFF.

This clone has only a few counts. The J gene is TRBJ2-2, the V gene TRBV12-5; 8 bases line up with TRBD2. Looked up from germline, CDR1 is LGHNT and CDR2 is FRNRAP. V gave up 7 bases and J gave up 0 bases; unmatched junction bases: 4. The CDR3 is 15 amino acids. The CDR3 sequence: CASEGGRSNTGELFF. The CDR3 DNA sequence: TGTGCTAGTGAGGGCGGGAGGTCGAACACCGGGGAGCTGTTTTTT.

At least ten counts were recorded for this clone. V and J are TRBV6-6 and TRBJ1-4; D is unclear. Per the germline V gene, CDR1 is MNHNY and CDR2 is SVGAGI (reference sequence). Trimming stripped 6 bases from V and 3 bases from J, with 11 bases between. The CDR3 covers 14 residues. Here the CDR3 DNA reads TGTGCCAGCAGAGGTTCCGGGGCTAATGAAAAACTGTTTTTT. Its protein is CASRGSGANEKLFF.

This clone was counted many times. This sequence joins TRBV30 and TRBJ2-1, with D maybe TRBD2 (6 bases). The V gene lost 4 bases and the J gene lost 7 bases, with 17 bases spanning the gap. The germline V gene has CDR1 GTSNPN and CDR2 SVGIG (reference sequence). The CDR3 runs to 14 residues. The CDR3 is CAWTPGGINNEQFF. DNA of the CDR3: TGTGCCTGGACCCCCGGCGGGATAAATAATGAGCAGTTCTTC.

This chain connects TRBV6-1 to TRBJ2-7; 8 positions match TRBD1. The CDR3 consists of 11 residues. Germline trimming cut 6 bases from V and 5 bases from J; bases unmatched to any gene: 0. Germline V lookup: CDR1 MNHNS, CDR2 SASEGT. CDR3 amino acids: CASRGQDEQYF. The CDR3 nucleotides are TGTGCCAGCAGGGGACAGGACGAGCAGTACTTC.

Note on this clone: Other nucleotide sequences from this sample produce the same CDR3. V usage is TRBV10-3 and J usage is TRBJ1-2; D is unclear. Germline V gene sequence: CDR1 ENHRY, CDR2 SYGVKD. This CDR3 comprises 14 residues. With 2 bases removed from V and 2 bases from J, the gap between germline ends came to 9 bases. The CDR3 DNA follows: TGTGCCATCAGTGAGACCGGTTCAAACTATGGCTACACCTTC. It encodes CAISETGSNYGYTF.

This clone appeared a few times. CDR3 residues: CAGTQFAGTGNTEAFF. CDR3 nucleotide sequence: TGTGCCGGCACCCAATTTGCCGGGACAGGGAACACTGAAGCTTTCTTT. The genes are TRBV7-9 and TRBJ1-1; TRBD1 matches 8 bases. J gave up 1 base and V 11 bases, and 15 bases lay outside the gene matches. The V gene's germline CDR1 is SEHNR and CDR2 FQNEAQ (reference sequence). CDR3 length equals 16 residues.

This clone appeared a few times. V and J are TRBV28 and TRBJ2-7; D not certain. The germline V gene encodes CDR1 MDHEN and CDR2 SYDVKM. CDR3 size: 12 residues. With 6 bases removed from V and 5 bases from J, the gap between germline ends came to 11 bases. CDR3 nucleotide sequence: TGTGCCAGCAGAAACAACCCCCACGAGCAGTACTTC. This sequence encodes CASRNNPHEQYF.

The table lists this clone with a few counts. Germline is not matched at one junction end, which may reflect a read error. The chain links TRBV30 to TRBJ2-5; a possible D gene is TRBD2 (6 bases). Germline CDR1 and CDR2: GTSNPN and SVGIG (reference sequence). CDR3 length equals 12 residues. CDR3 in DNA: TGTGCCGGGAGTGGCGGGGTAGAGACCCAGTACTTC. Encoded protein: CAGSGGVETQYF. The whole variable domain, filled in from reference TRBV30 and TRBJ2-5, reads SQTIHQWPATLVQPVGSPLSLECTVEGTSNPNLYWYRQAAGRGLQLLFYSVGIGQISSEVPQNLSASRPQDRQFILSSKKLLLSDSGFYLCAGSGGVETQYFGPGTRLLVL.

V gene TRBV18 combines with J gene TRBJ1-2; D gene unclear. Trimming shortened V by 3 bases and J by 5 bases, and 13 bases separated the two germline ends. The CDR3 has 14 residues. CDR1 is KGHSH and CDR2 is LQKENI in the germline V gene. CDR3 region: CASSPPGGPYGYTF. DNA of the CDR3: TGTGCCAGCTCACCGCCCGGCGGACCTTATGGCTACACCTTC.

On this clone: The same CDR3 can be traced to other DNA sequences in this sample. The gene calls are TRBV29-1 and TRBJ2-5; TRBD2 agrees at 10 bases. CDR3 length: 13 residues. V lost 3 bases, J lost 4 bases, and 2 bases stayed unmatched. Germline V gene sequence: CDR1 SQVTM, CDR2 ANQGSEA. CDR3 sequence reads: CSVDRLAGETQYF. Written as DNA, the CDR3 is TGCAGCGTTGATCGACTAGCGGGAGAGACCCAGTACTTC.

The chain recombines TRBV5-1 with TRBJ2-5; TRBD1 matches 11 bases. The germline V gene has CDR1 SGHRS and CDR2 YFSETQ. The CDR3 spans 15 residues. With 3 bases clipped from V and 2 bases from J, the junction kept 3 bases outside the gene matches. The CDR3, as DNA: TGCGCCAGCAGCTACGGGACAGGGGGTCAAGAGACCCAGTACTTC. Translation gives CASSYGTGGQETQYF.

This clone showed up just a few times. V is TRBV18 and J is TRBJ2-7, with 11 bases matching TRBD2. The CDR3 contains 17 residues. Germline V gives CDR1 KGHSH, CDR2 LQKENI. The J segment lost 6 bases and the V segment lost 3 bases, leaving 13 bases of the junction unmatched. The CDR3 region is CASSPSPRASGRFEQYF. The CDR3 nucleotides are TGTGCCAGCTCACCTTCTCCCCGGGCTAGCGGGAGGTTCGAGCAGTACTTC.

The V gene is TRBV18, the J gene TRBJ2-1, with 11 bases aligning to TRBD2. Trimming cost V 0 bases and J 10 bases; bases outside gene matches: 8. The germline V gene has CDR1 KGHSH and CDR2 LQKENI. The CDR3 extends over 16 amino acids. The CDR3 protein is CASSPPQLAGVFEQFF. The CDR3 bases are TGTGCCAGCTCACCACCTCAACTAGCGGGAGTGTTCGAGCAGTTCTTC. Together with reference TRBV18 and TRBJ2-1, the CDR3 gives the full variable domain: NAGVMQNPRHLVRRRGQEARLRCSPMKGHSHVYWYRQLPEEGLKFMVYLQKENIIDESGMPKERFSAEFPKEGPSILRIQQVVRGDSAAYFCASSPPQLAGVFEQFFGPGTRLTVL.

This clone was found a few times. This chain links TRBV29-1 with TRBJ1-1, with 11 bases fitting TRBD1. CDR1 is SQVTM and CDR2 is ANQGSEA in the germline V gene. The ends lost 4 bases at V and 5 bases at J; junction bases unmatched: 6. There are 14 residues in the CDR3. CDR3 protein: CSVGGQGARTEAFF. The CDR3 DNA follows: TGCAGCGTTGGAGGACAGGGGGCCAGGACTGAAGCTTTCTTT.